This T cell receptor beta chain appears in the sequencing data of a study of cytomegalovirus exposure and HLA in healthy donors (dated by TCRdb to about 2017). For the study in its entirety: An earlier analysis of several hundred of the donors reported approximately 300 Gb of sequence data and roughly 110 million unique TCR beta sequences from some 180 million T cells. Approximately 310 gigabases of sequencing data and 80 million or so unique TCR sequences were included in an early release covering 500 to 750 HLA-typed donors. Of the 398 genotyped donors, about 80% fell in the genetic ancestry cluster associated with self-reported Caucasian donors. The study aimed to test whether cataloging public T cell receptors could reveal signatures of past pathogen exposure. Using immunosequencing, the study profiled T cell repertoires from 640 or so subjects and related those repertoires to cytomegalovirus serostatus. Along with the roughly 700-subject first cohort, a separate validation cohort of over 90 different subjects was used. To predict cytomegalovirus infection status, the study brought together high-throughput TCR immunosequencing, statistical association of individual TCRs with disease status, and machine learning. In a later analysis, previously published TCR beta repertoires from about 670 donors were re-analyzed and high-resolution HLA genotyping was added so that TCR occurrence patterns could be studied. Rather than using new phenotypic data, the later analysis identified candidate immune exposures from TCR beta sequences and from how often those sequences occurred across donors. An earlier analysis of 587 of the donors used high-throughput TCR beta sequencing to judge whether each TCR beta V gene segment behaved as functional or pseudogenic. Donor age, sex, ethnicity and CMV serostatus were compiled alongside the repertoire data. A later genetic analysis took genome-wide SNP genotypes for about 55% of the roughly 670 donors and used that subset as a discovery cohort. All discovery cohort repertoires had been generated on a single sequencing platform. Both class I and class II loci were covered by HLA typing, at four-digit resolution. The number of donors typed differed by locus, with about 629-630 for A, B, C, DRB1 and DQB1, roughly 520 for DQA1, 600 to 610 for DPA1, and some 440 for DPB1. Because of strong linkage in the cohort, roughly 5 DR-DQ haplotypes were treated as single units for association and clustering. Across about 380 genotyped donors of the cohort, an average of about 240,000 unique TCR beta nucleotide sequences per donor were sequenced, and 15% to 20% of those sequences were non-productive.

The cohort was made up of hundreds of healthy bone marrow donors. At the time of sampling, all cohort members were nominally healthy, though unrecorded immune exposures were likely present. The donor tested CMV seropositive, placing the donor among the 250 to 350 seropositive members of the cohort. Each donor provided a peripheral blood sample, and peripheral blood mononuclear cells were used for TCR beta sequencing. Genomic DNA was extracted from the blood cell samples with the Qiagen DNeasy Blood Extraction Kit. This clone has more than one count but fewer than ten. The specificity of this receptor is unknown. The input lacks base qualities; no much larger clone sits a single base away. The library was made by the immunoSEQ multiplex PCR assay. The multiplex PCR relied on a mix of 60 forward primers for TCR Vbeta segments and 13 reverse primers for TCR Jbeta segments. The CDR3 region of rearranged TCR beta genes was amplified from genomic DNA by a multiplex PCR assay. On the Illumina HiSeq System, the amplified TCR beta libraries were sequenced as 87-base-pair reads. The original methods were these. A later analysis counted approximately 74 million unique TCR beta chains across the 700 or so repertoires, and roughly 11 million of these chains were shared by at least two donors. Raw reads were error-corrected and collapsed into unique sequences with a nearest-neighbor algorithm that merged closely related sequences to remove PCR and sequencing errors. To assign V, D and J gene segments, CDR3 sequences were aligned to IMGT reference sequences. For a sequence to be retained, a match of at least six nucleotides was required to both a V gene segment and a J gene segment. Rearrangements were called productive when the CDR3 lacked stop codons and stayed in frame with V and J; all others were non-productive. Following IMGT convention, CDR3 was defined as the stretch from the second conserved V-encoded cysteine up to the conserved J-encoded phenylalanine. The earlier analysis of about 610 of the donors excluded sequences that lacked an unambiguous match to a single V gene segment. In an earlier analysis of approximately 550 of the donors, V segments were called functional above 56.7% productive rearrangements and were called segregating when the between-donor standard deviation exceeded 5%. A statistical classification framework was built to diagnose cytomegalovirus status from the catalog of TCR beta chain sequences. In a later analysis, TCR nucleotide sequences were compared against IMGT/GENE-DB human TR gene sequences so that V and J genes could be assigned. Using the TCRdist pipeline, a later analysis assigned CDR3 sequences along with most-parsimonious VDJ recombination scenarios. In a later analysis, every TCR beta chain was defined by the combination of its CDR3 amino acid sequence and its V-gene family, and reads without a unique V-gene family were dropped. In a later analysis, fewer than 600 highly shared, low-generation-probability nucleotide sequences were removed to address suspected cross-contamination and a sequencing artifact. For each public chain, a later analysis derived a clonal expansion index from normalized ranks of inferred template counts within each repertoire. Generation probabilities in a later analysis came from a VDJ recombination model fitted to out-of-frame rearrangements, and those results were checked against IGoR. A later analysis scored TCR-TCR, TCR-HLA and TCR-CMV co-occurrence with hypergeometric tests, applying a repertoire-size bias correction to TCR pairs. In a later analysis, false discovery rates were estimated by permuting HLA or CMV assignments 20 times. A later analysis grouped co-occurring TCRs with DBSCAN, adding TCRdist sequence similarity when clustering within HLA-allele-positive subsets. Co-occurrence clustering excluded repertoires with fewer than 30,000 or more than 120,000 public chains, plus five with anomalous nucleotide sharing. TCRdb carries this immuneACCESS record with in-frame sequences only. Its versions omit some clonotypes, under half of them owing to an unresolved V gene in the studies checked, with the rest unexplained. The D gene and trimming were derived from the DNA, and the V and J assignments and clone size from that table. The sample yields around 160,000 clones; roughly 85% were counted once. The biggest ten clones account for 8% to 10% of the sample.

The germline V gene sets CDR1 to SGHVS and CDR2 to FNYEAQ. V ends up 4 bases short and J 5 bases short, with an unmatched junction base count of 9. The CDR3 sequence holds 15 residues, the cysteine and phenylalanine included. The CDR3 DNA has 45 bases and is translated from base 1. Points the paper makes about the study in general: In a later analysis, TCR association rates were found to vary across HLA loci, with the most associated TCRs seen for DRB1 alleles and the fewest for HLA-C alleles. For the cohort, immune exposure information was limited to CMV serostatus. In an earlier analysis of 587 of the donors, most TCR beta V segments appeared in productive rearrangements about 87% or about 30% of the time, broadly matching IMGT annotations. In a later genetic analysis, fewer N-insertions in productive TCRs were reported among donors in an Asian-associated ancestry cluster than the roughly 710-donor mean. In vitro tests confirmed that a few of the cytomegalovirus-associated TCR beta chains recognize cytomegalovirus antigens. When HLA alleles, especially DR and DQ, strongly co-occurred, attributing TCR associations to individual alleles was difficult. A later analysis found that HLA-associated TCR beta chains were more clonally expanded and had lower generation probabilities than equally common non-associated chains. Because HLA typing was missing for some donors at each locus, association tests included only the typed subset. Across donors, most TCR sequences were observed very rarely, whereas some public TCRs were present in many individuals. Cytomegalovirus status was reported to be diagnosed by the classifier with high specificity and sensitivity in both the original and validation cohorts. In a later analysis, several top co-occurrence clusters were reported to appear linked to parvovirus B19, influenza, CMV and Epstein-Barr virus. The 87-base-pair reads could not distinguish some IMGT-functional V segments, including TRBV6-2 and TRBV6-3, so those segments were excluded. A further reported finding was that TCR beta sequences accurately predicted the HLA-A and HLA-B alleles for most subjects in the first cohort. The authors suggested that the approach could potentially be generalized to other disease states and immunological phenotypes. Roughly uniform sequencing depth across donors was assumed in presence/absence analyses, although this assumption may not hold. V-gene and J-gene trimming of TCR beta chains was associated with a missense DCLRE1C variant in a later genetic analysis, and the association was replicated in an independent cohort. In this cohort, only TCR beta chains were sequenced, and detectable features were limited by the absence of alpha or paired-chain data. At a false discovery rate of 0.05, a later analysis linked under 20,000 TCR beta sequences to specific HLA alleles. The sequencing pipeline was judged likely to have produced a cluster of highly shared sequence variants as a technical artifact. The study listed 164 TCR beta chains as associated with cytomegalovirus. Correlated functional status among segregating V segments might reflect linkage disequilibrium, but an unknown experimental factor could not be ruled out. In a later analysis, most CMV-associated TCR beta chains were found to appear HLA-restricted, with HLA associations seemingly driven largely by CMV exposure. Because counts were too low, roughly 16 rarely observed V segments, including chromosome 9 orphons, were excluded from the earlier analysis of under 650 of the donors.

The chain couples TRBV7-6 to TRBJ2-7; the junction holds 9 bases that match TRBD1. Sequenced input: PBMCs. The receptor was isolated from a male donor in good health and CMV-seropositive. The CDR3 corresponds to CASSSGQGQTDEQYF. The nucleotide sequence reads as follows: TGTGCCAGCAGCTCCGGACAGGGGCAAACCGACGAGCAGTACTTC.